Sequencing of this T cell receptor (beta chain) was carried out in a study of blood T cell repertoires in COVID-19 (dated by TCRdb to the early 2020s). About the full investigation: Samples covering the acute and convalescent phases of COVID-19 were provided by collaborators in the United States, Italy and Spain. Deeply sampled blood TCRbeta repertoires from subjects exposed to, actively infected with, or recovered from COVID-19 were included in the dataset. The samples were drawn from the first 160 participants of the ongoing ImmuneRACE study and from 950 to 1,500 subjects provided by 6 global collaborators. The repertoires were released in a freely available public database intended as a resource for research on the immune response to SARS-CoV-2. Where HLA class I and class II types were available, the types were taken from metadata supplied by the sample provider, not from assay-based typing. The prospective study material was composed of cDNA or gDNA derived from T cells, B-cell-depleted T cells, or PBMCs. Sample metadata almost always included a de-identified subject ID, COVID-19 status, age in years and sex.

Collaborating institutions collected whole blood in K2EDTA tubes following their own protocols. For TCRbeta analysis, collaborator samples were shipped as frozen whole blood, as isolated PBMCs, or as DNA extracted from either sample type. CDR1 SEHNR and CDR2 FQNEAQ are derived from the germline V gene (reference sequence). V is cut back by 5 bases and J by 9 bases, with 15 bases in the junction unmatched. Including cysteine and phenylalanine, the CDR3 has 16 amino acids. The CDR3 DNA has 48 bases and is translated from base 1. TCRbeta CDR3 regions were amplified from genomic DNA by means of the immunoSEQ Assay, a bias-controlled multiplex PCR. As for the authors' bioinformatics: Within the assay, amplification of reference gene primers was used to estimate how many nucleated cells each sample contained. To quantify the absolute abundance of each unique TCRbeta CDR3 rearrangement, sequence reads were collapsed and filtered. For each sample, productive Simpson clonality was calculated by taking the square root of Simpson's diversity index across productive rearrangements. In TCRdb, the immuneACCESS table is reduced to in-frame sequences with V and J assigned. These tables do not hold every clone; where another copy was compared, an unresolved V gene accounts for under half, and the others remain unexplained. For V, J and clone size, that table is used; D and trimming come from the DNA. Within this sample are 50,000 to 65,000 clones, with approximately 92% of them counted one time only. The ten largest account for approximately 6% of the sample.

Study-wide findings and limitations: The quantity of clinical and demographic metadata differed by source and by participant and was supplied without curation.

With regard to this clone: Its cognate antigen has yet to be identified. No base quality information exists; no much larger clone differs at one position.

The chain joins TRBV7-9 to TRBJ2-5, with TRBD1 matching 10 junction bases. Sequences were obtained from peripheral blood. The sequence derives from a human donor in a cohort sampled during active COVID-19. The DNA is TGTGCCAGCAGCAAACCCGGGACAGGGGAGAGTAAGGCCCAGTACTTC. It is translated as CASSKPGTGESKAQYF.